This T cell receptor beta chain is from a study of T-cell reconstitution after alpha-beta-depleted transplantation in children. Overall study findings and caveats: Reportedly, alpha-beta T cells present about two months post-transplant originated from several hundred expanded clones of graft origin. Where some patients showed high TCRbeta diversity at day 60, it came from recipient T cells and thymic progenitors that had survived. One year after transplant, T-cell counts and diversity came mostly from newly produced T cells.

Trimming left V 3 bases short and J 11 bases short, with 14 bases between. The CDR3 covers 14 residues. TCRbeta library preparation incorporated unique molecular identifiers. TCRdb fed the PCR reads into MiXCR, producing one record per CDR3 protein. The data hold about 600,000 distinct CDR3 sequences, with more than 20% observed a single time. This clonotype was seen many times. Its antigen is as yet unknown. The TCR sequence derives from a boy in the first two years of life who had a stem cell transplant for acute myeloid leukemia, so the T cells may come from the graft donor. This sample comprised PBMCs, mostly from graft donor cells, obtained 360 days after TCRalphabeta/CD19-depleted stem cell transplant. The chain couples TRBV12-3 or TRBV12-4 to TRBJ1-6, with D possibly TRBD1 on 5 matching bases. CDR3 bases: TGTGCCAGCAGTTTTAGGGCAGGGAACGCACCCCTCCACTTT. Translated: CASSFRAGNAPLHF.